The 31 T cell receptor beta chains reported below all come from one sample, sequenced in a study of blood T cell repertoires in COVID-19. Libraries were prepared by immunoSEQ multiplex PCR; TCRdb keeps only in-frame clonotypes and omits some of them. The sample lists 150,000 to 200,000 clones, 81% occurring once. The sample consisted of peripheral blood. All receptors derive from a man aged 55 to 70 with active or convalescent COVID-19.

This clone was detected only a few times. The chain combines TRBV15 with TRBJ2-7; TRBD2 agrees at 10 bases. Germline-derived CDR1 and CDR2 are LNHNV and YYDKDF (reference sequence). With 4 bases clipped from V and 6 bases from J, the junction kept 6 bases outside the gene matches. There are 14 residues in the CDR3. CDR3 protein: CATSTPAGGREQYF. In DNA, the CDR3 is TGTGCCACCAGCACCCCAGCGGGGGGGCGCGAGCAGTACTTC. Drawing the rest from reference TRBV15 and TRBJ2-7, the complete variable domain is DAMVIQNPRYQVTQFGKPVTLSCSQTLNHNVMYWYQQKSSQAPKLLFHYYDKDFNNEADTPDNFQSRRPNTSFCFLDIRSPGLGDTAMYLCATSTPAGGREQYFGPGTRLTVT.

Ten or more counts support this clone. The J gene is TRBJ1-2, the V gene TRBV7-9; tentatively, D is TRBD1 (5 bases). CDR3 length: 14 amino acids. Germline CDR1 SEHNR, CDR2 FQNEAQ (reference sequence). With 2 bases removed from V and 6 bases from J, the gap between germline ends came to 13 bases. The CDR3 nucleotides read TGTGCCAGCAGCTTACAGGGTGGCGCGGATGGCTACACCTTC. Translation: CASSLQGGADGYTF.

The rearrangement uses TRBV7-8 and TRBJ2-3; the D gene is possibly TRBD1 (6 bases). This CDR3 has 15 amino acids. The germline CDR1 and CDR2 sequences are SGHVS and FQNEAQ. The ends were cut back, 0 bases at V and 2 bases at J, with 9 bases in the middle. The CDR3 nucleotides are TGTGCCAGCAGCTTAGCGGGGGCAGTCACAGATACGCAGTATTTT. This encodes CASSLAGAVTDTQYF.

The rearrangement uses TRBV7-3 and TRBJ2-6; TRBD1 matches at 7 bases. CDR3 length: 18 amino acids. V dropped 0 bases and J dropped 0; count of bases not matched to a gene: 5. Looked up from germline, CDR1 is SGHTA and CDR2 is FQGTGA. CDR3 loop: CASSLTRTGRSGANVLTF. CDR3 sequence (DNA): TGTGCCAGCAGCTTAACCCGGACAGGACGCTCTGGGGCCAACGTCCTGACTTTC.

The chain couples TRBV11-2 to TRBJ1-6; no clear D gene. Trimming shortened V by 5 bases and J by 1 base, and 12 bases separated the two germline ends. This CDR3 is 16 amino acids long. Germline V lookup: CDR1 SGHAT, CDR2 FQNNGV. The CDR3 DNA is TGTGCCAGCAGCCGTGTCGGGGTATCCTATAATTCACCCCTCCACTTT. Its translation: CASSRVGVSYNSPLHF.

Only a few counts were recorded for this clone. V and J are TRBV18 and TRBJ2-7; D unclear. The CDR3 consists of 13 residues. Trimming took off 3 bases at V and 0 bases at J, with 6 bases between the two ends. CDR1 is KGHSH and CDR2 is LQKENI in the germline V gene. The CDR3 DNA reads as TGTGCCAGCTCACCCTTCAGCTCCTACGAGCAGTACTTC. This codes for CASSPFSSYEQYF.

This clone was found once. The sample has other DNA sequences that encode this CDR3 too. The rearrangement joins TRBV12-3 or TRBV12-4 to TRBJ2-2; the match to TRBD2 covers 7 bases. With 5 bases clipped from V and 5 bases from J, the junction kept 2 bases outside the gene matches. CDR3 length: 13 amino acids. CDR3 sequence: CASSLGGTGELFF. The DNA for the CDR3 is TGTGCCAGCAGTCTCGGGGGGACCGGGGAGCTGTTTTTT.

The chain carries TRBV5-6 and TRBJ1-2; D is ambiguous. V lost 4 bases, J lost 2 bases, and 12 bases lay in between. Per germline, CDR1 SGHDT and CDR2 YYEEEE. This CDR3 comprises 14 residues. CDR3 DNA: TGTGCCAGCAGCCTCCTGGAGCCAAACTATGGCTACACCTTC. Translated, it gives CASSLLEPNYGYTF.

The genes are TRBV10-2 and TRBJ1-1; TRBD1 might be the D (6 bases). The CDR3 is made up of 13 amino acids. Per germline, CDR1 WSHSY and CDR2 SAAADI. V dropped 3 bases and J dropped 4 bases, with 9 bases sitting between them. The CDR3 DNA follows: TGCGCCAGCAGTGAAAAGGGGGTCACTGAAGCTTTCTTT. It specifies CASSEKGVTEAFF.

CDR3 bases: TGTGCCAGCAGCCCCGACAGGGGAACTGAAGCTTTCTTT. Translating gives CASSPDRGTEAFF. This rearrangement joins TRBV12-3 or TRBV12-4 to TRBJ1-1; 8 bases line up with TRBD1. The CDR3 loop spans 13 amino acids. V shed 6 bases and J 5 bases; nucleotides not matched to a gene: 5.

The chain carries TRBV5-6 and TRBJ1-5, with D possibly matching TRBD1 (5 bases). With 0 bases removed from V and 4 bases from J, the gap between germline ends came to 8 bases. The length of the CDR3 is 14 residues. Germline V lookup: CDR1 SGHDT, CDR2 YYEEEE. The CDR3 nucleotides read TGTGCCAGCAGCTTGGGGCGGGGGAATCAGCCCCAGCATTTT. As protein: CASSLGRGNQPQHF.

The chain carries TRBV5-1 and TRBJ2-5; TRBD2 agrees at 7 bases. The V gene's germline CDR1 is SGHRS and CDR2 YFSETQ. CDR3 length: 16 amino acids. V gave up 0 bases and J gave up 2 bases; unmatched junction bases: 7. CDR3 sequence reads: CASSLAKGTIQETQYF. The CDR3 nucleotides read TGCGCCAGCAGCTTGGCCAAAGGGACTATACAAGAGACCCAGTACTTC.

This clone was detected a few times. V usage is TRBV7-9 and J usage is TRBJ1-3; maybe TRBD1 (5 bases). Germline V CDR1 and CDR2: SEHNR, FQNEAQ (reference sequence). The ends were cut back, 5 bases at V and 3 bases at J, with 14 bases in the middle. The CDR3 loop spans 15 amino acids. The CDR3 DNA reads as TGTGCCAGCAGCCCACGACAGAGTTTTGGAAACACCATATATTTT. Translated: CASSPRQSFGNTIYF. Complete variable domain (other parts from reference TRBV7-9 and TRBJ1-3): DTGVSQNPRHKITKRGQNVTFRCDPISEHNRLYWYRQTLGQGPEFLTYFQNEAQLEKSRLLSDRFSAERPKGSFSTLEIQRTEQGDSAMYLCASSPRQSFGNTIYFGEGSWLTVV.

The chain combines TRBV12-3 or TRBV12-4 with TRBJ1-5, with D uncertain. This CDR3 contains 13 residues. Trimming cost V 5 bases and J 3 bases, with 8 bases left between them. The CDR3 spells CASSNGYNQPQHF. The CDR3 DNA reads as TGTGCCAGCAGTAACGGGTACAATCAGCCCCAGCATTTT.

The chain joins TRBV19 to TRBJ2-2; 9 bases align to TRBD1. The trim removed 9 bases at V and 4 bases at J, leaving 9 bases unmatched. Germline V lookup: CDR1 LNHDA, CDR2 SQIVND (reference sequence). The CDR3 sequence is 15 residues long. Here the CDR3 reads CASARQGGGTGELFF. DNA for the CDR3: TGTGCCAGCGCCCGACAGGGGGGAGGCACCGGGGAGCTGTTTTTT. Combining the CDR3 with reference TRBV19 and TRBJ2-2 gives the whole variable domain DGGITQSPKYLFRKEGQNVTLSCEQNLNHDAMYWYRQDPGQGLRLIYYSQIVNDFQKGDIAEGYSVSREKKESFPLTVTSAQKNPTAFYLCASARQGGGTGELFFGEGSRLTVL.

To note about this clone: A read error may produce the germline difference seen at one junction end. The rearrangement uses TRBV3-1 (or the pseudogene TRBV3-2) and TRBJ2-2, with D uncertain. The length of the CDR3 is 15 residues. CDR1 and CDR2 (germline): LGHDT, YNNKEL (reference sequence). The CDR3 spells CASSQGELNSGELFF. The DNA of the CDR3 is TGTGCCAGCAGCCAAGGAGAGCTGAACTCCGGGGAGCTGTTTTTT.

This chain joins TRBV5-4 and TRBJ2-1, with 9 positions matching TRBD2. Germline V lookup: CDR1 SGHNT, CDR2 YYREEE (reference sequence). V was pared by 6 bases and J by 10 bases, with 8 bases of the junction left unmatched. The CDR3 consists of 13 residues. The DNA for the CDR3 is TGTGCCAGCAACTTAGCGGGAGCGGGGGAGCAGTTCTTC. It codes for CASNLAGAGEQFF.

V gene TRBV7-2 combines with J gene TRBJ1-5, with unresolved D. Germline CDR1 SGHTA, CDR2 FQGNSA. CDR3 length: 16 amino acids. V shed 4 bases and J shed 7 bases, with 20 bases lying between them. CDR3 amino acids: CASSSPAGGIRQPQHF. Written as DNA, the CDR3 is TGTGCCAGCAGCTCCCCTGCCGGAGGGATTCGCCAGCCCCAGCATTTT. Full variable domain (missing parts from reference TRBV7-2 and TRBJ1-5): GAGVSQSPSNKVTEKGKDVELRCDPISGHTALYWYRQSLGQGLEFLIYFQGNSAPDKSGLPSDRFSAERTGGSVSTLTIQRTQQEDSAVYLCASSSPAGGIRQPQHFGDGTRLSIL.

This chain connects TRBV19 to TRBJ1-1; D is possibly TRBD1 (6 bases). Trimming pared 6 bases from V and 1 base from J, leaving 18 bases between. The CDR3 has 16 amino acids. Germline values: CDR1 LNHDA, CDR2 SQIVND (reference sequence). CDR3 in amino acids: CASRDRTYYPNTEAFF. The CDR3 bases are TGTGCCAGTAGGGACAGAACTTACTACCCGAACACTGAAGCTTTCTTT.

The chain has TRBV6-5 and TRBJ2-1; possible D gene TRBD2, 6 bases. Germline values: CDR1 MNHEY, CDR2 SVGAGI. This CDR3 has 14 residues. V was trimmed by 10 bases and J by 0 bases, leaving 13 bases between them. The CDR3: CATVMTSSYNEQFF. As DNA, the CDR3 is TGTGCCACCGTGATGACTAGCTCCTACAATGAGCAGTTCTTC.

V usage is TRBV5-1 and J usage is TRBJ2-4; D possibly corresponds to TRBD1 (6 bases). This CDR3 comprises 15 residues. Trimming took 4 bases from V and 0 from J, leaving 11 bases between them. Per germline, CDR1 SGHRS and CDR2 YFSETQ. CDR3: CASSETGTAKNIQYF. DNA for the CDR3: TGCGCCAGCAGCGAAACAGGGACAGCCAAAAACATTCAGTACTTC. Complete variable domain (other parts from reference TRBV5-1 and TRBJ2-4): KAGVTQTPRYLIKTRGQQVTLSCSPISGHRSVSWYQQTPGQGLQFLFEYFSETQRNKGNFPGRFSGRQFSNSRSEMNVSTLELGDSALYLCASSETGTAKNIQYFGAGTRLSVL.

The rearrangement links TRBV2 to TRBJ2-7, with D maybe TRBD2 (7 bases). V was cut by 4 bases and J by 2 bases, with 18 bases left in between. The CDR3 extends over 16 amino acids. CDR1 SNHLY and CDR2 FYNNEI come from the germline V gene. Here the CDR3 DNA reads TGTGCCAGCAGTGGGGGGCGGGGGAGGTGGCCCTACGAGCAGTACTTC. Translation: CASSGGRGRWPYEQYF.

The chain couples TRBV7-7 to TRBJ2-3; 11 nucleotides align to TRBD2. The germline gives CDR1 SSHAT, CDR2 FNYEAQ (reference sequence). V lost 5 bases to trimming and J lost 4 bases; unmatched junction nucleotides: 17. This CDR3 comprises 19 residues. CDR3 sequence (DNA): TGTGCCAGCAGCCCGTCAACACTACTAGCGGGGGCGCTCCCAGATACGCAGTATTTT. Protein sequence: CASSPSTLLAGALPDTQYF.

The V gene is TRBV7-9, the J gene TRBJ2-3, with D uncertain. The V and J ends lost 0 bases and 5 bases respectively, with 12 bases between them. Germline V lookup: CDR1 SEHNR, CDR2 FQNEAQ (reference sequence). CDR3 size: 15 residues. CDR3 sequence (DNA): TGTGCCAGCAGCTTAGCGATGGCCCAGGAAGATACGCAGTATTTT. Translated: CASSLAMAQEDTQYF.

This clone has a handful of counts. The genes are TRBV2 and TRBJ2-3; D might be TRBD2 (6 bases). Trimming left V 3 bases short and J 0 bases short, with 10 bases between. There are 15 residues in the CDR3. Germline loops: CDR1 SNHLY, CDR2 FYNNEI. CDR3 residues: CASSDGGSSTDTQYF. The CDR3 nucleotides are TGTGCCAGCAGTGACGGGGGTTCTAGCACAGATACGCAGTATTTT.

The chain employs TRBV10-3 and TRBJ1-2, with a possible D match to TRBD1 (5 bases). The V end was cut by 5 bases, the J end by 8 bases, with 9 bases between. The CDR3 length is 11 residues. Germline V lookup: CDR1 ENHRY, CDR2 SYGVKD. CDR3 bases: TGTGCCATCAGTCGGGACTTGGGCTACACCTTC. Its translation is CAISRDLGYTF.

This clone was recorded a few times. The chain couples TRBV6-5 to TRBJ2-1; TRBD2 matches at 8 bases. V lost 4 bases, J lost 10 bases, and 12 bases stayed unmatched. Germline CDR1 is MNHEY and CDR2 is SVGAGI. This CDR3 has 15 amino acids. This CDR3 is CASSSTSGQPGEQFF. The DNA of the CDR3 is TGTGCCAGCAGTTCAACTAGCGGCCAACCAGGCGAGCAGTTCTTC.

The V and J genes are TRBV9 and TRBJ2-7; 10 nucleotides align to TRBD1. Germline lookup yields CDR1 SGDLS and CDR2 YYNGEE. The CDR3 extends over 15 amino acids. V was pared by 2 bases and J by 3 bases, with 5 bases of the junction left unmatched. In nucleotides, the CDR3 is TGTGCCAGCAGCGTCTCCGGGACAGGGGACTACGAGCAGTACTTC. Translating it yields CASSVSGTGDYEQYF.

The rearrangement joins TRBV7-2 to TRBJ2-7, with 9 bases that match TRBD1. The CDR3 covers 16 residues. Germline CDR1 reads SGHTA; CDR2 reads FQGNSA. Trimming took 5 bases from V and 3 from J; bases not matched to a gene: 11. DNA for the CDR3: TGTGCCAGCAGCCCTAATCGAGGACAGGGGTACTACGAGCAGTACTTC. Translation gives CASSPNRGQGYYEQYF. The full variable domain, rest sourced from reference TRBV7-2 and TRBJ2-7, is GAGVSQSPSNKVTEKGKDVELRCDPISGHTALYWYRQSLGQGLEFLIYFQGNSAPDKSGLPSDRFSAERTGGSVSTLTIQRTQQEDSAVYLCASSPNRGQGYYEQYFGPGTRLTVT.

This clone was picked up one time. This chain uses TRBV2 with TRBJ1-2; 7 bases are shared with TRBD1. Losses at the gene ends were 6 bases for V and 3 bases for J; bases not matched to a gene: 4. Germline lookup yields CDR1 SNHLY and CDR2 FYNNEI. The CDR3 extends over 13 amino acids. The CDR3 reads CASRKDRDYGYTF. The CDR3 nucleotides are TGTGCCAGCAGAAAAGACAGGGACTATGGCTACACCTTC.

The gene calls are TRBV19 and TRBJ2-7; 8 bases line up with TRBD2. Germline CDR1 reads LNHDA; CDR2 reads SQIVND (reference sequence). CDR3 length: 14 residues. With 5 bases clipped from V and 5 bases from J, the junction kept 8 bases outside the gene matches. Here the CDR3 DNA reads TGTGCCAGTAGTCTCCAAGCGGGAGCGAACGAGCAGTACTTC. Protein: CASSLQAGANEQYF.